One and the same sample provided the 2 T cell receptor beta chains below, sequenced in a study of OX40 agonist ivuxolimab in advanced cancers. Library prep was done by the immunoSEQ multiplex PCR assay. Here the immuneACCESS table is served through TCRdb, limited to in-frame sequences with V and J called. Missing clones are a known gap in these copies; in checked studies unresolved V genes cover under half, and the rest lacks a known reason. The sample table shows around 15,000 clones, and around 80% are seen once. Of the sample, around 2.5% falls within the top ten clones. Sequencing used CD4+ or CD8+ T cells sorted from blood, obtained in a trial of the OX40 agonist ivuxolimab. The receptors were sampled from an adult with an advanced solid tumor such as melanoma, head and neck, liver or kidney cancer.

J is TRBJ2-3 and V is TRBV2; 9 bases line up with TRBD2. This CDR3 contains 14 residues. Germline CDR1 is SNHLY and CDR2 is FYNNEI. The V and J ends lost 7 bases and 2 bases, in that order; junction bases with no gene match: 4. CDR3 sequence (DNA): TGTGCCAGCATTGCGGGAGGGCTCACAGATACGCAGTATTTT. It yields the protein CASIAGGLTDTQYF.

This clone was seen once. The chain uses TRBV10-1 and TRBJ2-5; the D gene could be TRBD1 or TRBD2 (5 bases each). The V end was cut by 5 bases, the J end by 2 bases, with 9 bases between. This CDR3 spans 13 amino acids. Per germline, CDR1 WNHNN and CDR2 SYGVQD (reference sequence). CDR3 nucleotide sequence: TGCGCCAGCAGTCGGGACCCACAAGAGACCCAGTACTTC. It is translated as CASSRDPQETQYF.